Listed below are T cell receptor beta chains from one sample, sequenced in a study of tumor-infiltrating lymphocytes in primary liver carcinoma. TCRdb re-called the multiplex PCR reads with MiXCR, one entry per CDR3 protein. The sample has 150,000 to 200,000 distinct CDR3 sequences; less than 65% are singletons. Material: peripheral blood. These receptors were taken from a woman aged 55-70 years with primary liver carcinoma and hepatitis B virus infection. Each CDR3 is given with its conserved first and last residue. The D gene is left open where the match is weak. The size field is filled for only some rows; it gives once, few, many or a size class.

size: few
D: .
V: TRBV6-1
J: TRBJ2-1
DNA: TGTGCCAGCAGTGAACCCCCCGACCGGGGGAATGAGCAGTTCTTC
CDR3: CASSEPPDRGNEQFF

size: many
D: TRBD1
V: TRBV6-5
J: TRBJ1-3
DNA: TGTGCCAGCAGTTACGCAGGGACAGGGATCTCTGGAAACACCATATATTTT
CDR3: CASSYAGTGISGNTIYF

size: .
D: .
V: TRBV28
J: TRBJ2-1
DNA: TGTGCCGGCACCGCAGGGAATGAGCTCTACAATGAGCAGTTCTTC
CDR3: CAGTAGNELYNEQFF

size: .
D: .
V: TRBV4-1
J: TRBJ2-5
DNA: TGCGCCAGCAGCCAAGCGTGGCAGAGCCAAGAGACCCAGTACTTC
CDR3: CASSQAWQSQETQYF

size: .
D: TRBD2
V: TRBV28
J: TRBJ2-7
DNA: TGTGCCAGCAGTTCCCCTAGCGGGAGGGTCGCTCTTTACGAGCAGTACTTC
CDR3: CASSSPSGRVALYEQYF

size: .
D: .
V: TRBV28
J: TRBJ2-2
DNA: TGTGCCAGCAGTCCCCGACTAGTAAGGGGCACCGGGGAGCTGTTTTTT
CDR3: CASSPRLVRGTGELFF

size: many
D: .
V: TRBV6-1
J: TRBJ2-3
DNA: TGTGCCAGCAGTATAAGCGTATCTAGCACAGATACGCAGTATTTT
CDR3: CASSISVSSTDTQYF

size: .
D: .
V: TRBV11-2
J: TRBJ1-1
DNA: TGTGCCAATAGCTTTAGTCGGGAAGTGAACACTGAAGCTTTCTTT
CDR3: CANSFSREVNTEAFF

size: .
D: .
V: TRBV11-2
J: TRBJ1-5
DNA: TGTGCCAGCAGTCGTTCGGTTTTGGATCAGCCCCAGCATTTT
CDR3: CASSRSVLDQPQHF

size: .
D: .
V: TRBV29-1
J: TRBJ2-7
DNA: TGCAGCGTTCGATGGCCCCGCTACGAGCAGTACTTC
CDR3: CSVRWPRYEQYF

size: .
D: .
V: TRBV7-9
J: TRBJ2-1
DNA: TGTGCCAGCAGCTTAGCCGGGGCTTGGGATGAGCAGTTCTTC
CDR3: CASSLAGAWDEQFF

size: many
D: .
V: TRBV7-9
J: TRBJ2-3
DNA: TGTGCCAGCAGCCCGACTAGCACAGATACGCAGTATTTT
CDR3: CASSPTSTDTQYF

size: .
D: TRBD2
V: TRBV24-1
J: TRBJ2-1
DNA: TGTGCCACCAGTGATGTTGGGACTAGCGGGAATATGAATGAGCAGTTCTTC
CDR3: CATSDVGTSGNMNEQFF

size: once
D: .
V: TRBV5-1
J: TRBJ2-1
DNA: TGCGCCAGCAGCATCGCGACAGGCCTCAATGATCAGTTCTTC
CDR3: CASSIATGLNDQFF